Presented here are 22 T cell receptor beta chains from one specimen sequenced in a study of monozygotic twins with inflammatory bowel disease. TCRdb reanalyzed the 5' RACE reads and collapses them to one entry per CDR3 protein, without DNA. In total, the table holds fewer than 200,000 distinct CDR3 sequences. What was sequenced was blood. The receptors shown here come from a human donor with ulcerative colitis or Crohn's disease, or a healthy co-twin of an affected twin (not recorded which).

This sequence joins TRBV18 and TRBJ2-4; TCRdb names TRBD1, which stays unverified in the absence of DNA. The CDR3 covers 15 residues. The V gene's germline CDR1 is KGHSH and CDR2 LQKENI. The CDR3 spells CASSPETGARNIQYF. Based on the CDR3 plus reference TRBV18 and TRBJ2-4, the full variable domain is NAGVMQNPRHLVRRRGQEARLRCSPMKGHSHVYWYRQLPEEGLKFMVYLQKENIIDESGMPKERFSAEFPKEGPSILRIQQVVRGDSAAYFCASSPETGARNIQYFGAGTRLSVL.

CDR3 residues: CASSLVLSGYQETQYF. The chain has TRBV5-6 and TRBJ2-5; as DNA is missing, the TRBD2 call by TCRdb cannot be tested. The V gene's germline CDR1 is SGHDT and CDR2 YYEEEE. The CDR3 has 16 amino acids.

The V gene is TRBV5-4, the J gene TRBJ2-5; the D call of TRBD2 rests on TCRdb alone, since no DNA is present to check it. The CDR3 has 15 amino acids. From germline, CDR1 is SGHNT and CDR2 YYREEE (reference sequence). CDR3 residues: CASSSRISGRETQYF.

The chain combines TRBV24-1 with TRBJ2-1; TCRdb calls TRBD2, which cannot be checked without DNA. Per germline, CDR1 KGHDR and CDR2 SFDVKD. This CDR3 contains 17 residues. CDR3 amino acids: CATWRRTTSGKVDEQFF.

The CDR3 spells CASSPRTGQEKLFF. The genes are TRBV7-2 and TRBJ1-4; TCRdb picks TRBD1, but there is no DNA to check that call. This CDR3 contains 14 residues. CDR1 and CDR2 (germline): SGHTA, FQGNSA.

This sequence joins TRBV12-3 or TRBV12-4 and TRBJ1-3; absent DNA, TCRdb's TRBD1 call cannot be checked. CDR3 length: 15 amino acids. CDR3 sequence reads: CASSPDSLSGNTIYF.

This chain's CDR3 is CASSTRQGSRTSYGYTF. The chain carries TRBV19 and TRBJ1-2; as DNA is missing, the TRBD1 call by TCRdb cannot be tested. CDR1 and CDR2 from the germline V gene are LNHDA and SQIVND (reference sequence). The CDR3 consists of 17 residues.

The V and J genes are TRBV19 and TRBJ2-1. The CDR3 has 14 residues. The germline CDR1 and CDR2 sequences are LNHDA and SQIVND (reference sequence). CDR3 protein: CASSISGTYNEQFF.

The chain combines TRBV19 with TRBJ1-5. This CDR3 spans 16 amino acids. The germline V gene has CDR1 LNHDA and CDR2 SQIVND (reference sequence). The CDR3 sequence is CASSIRIPKGNQPQHF.

CDR3 amino acids: CASSTGQGGEKLFF. This chain connects TRBV9 to TRBJ1-4; TCRdb calls TRBD1, which cannot be checked without DNA. The CDR3 runs to 14 residues. Germline CDR1 is SGDLS and CDR2 is YYNGEE.

The genes are TRBV3-1 and TRBJ1-2; without DNA, the TCRdb call of TRBD1 cannot be checked. This CDR3 comprises 13 residues. Germline lookup yields CDR1 LGHDT and CDR2 YNNKEL (reference sequence). This chain's CDR3 is CASNPGQAYGYTF.

The chain links TRBV12-5 to TRBJ2-1. This CDR3 comprises 16 residues. Germline V gives CDR1 LGHNT, CDR2 FRNRAP. CDR3 region: CASGLIGVSSYNEQFF.

The chain carries TRBV27 and TRBJ2-7. The CDR3 extends over 11 amino acids. Germline V lookup: CDR1 MNHEY, CDR2 SMNVEV (reference sequence). CDR3 region: CASSAGYEQYF.

V usage is TRBV28 and J usage is TRBJ2-7; TCRdb designates TRBD2, a call that cannot be tested without DNA. Per germline, CDR1 MDHEN and CDR2 SYDVKM. This CDR3 region has 15 residues. This CDR3 reads CASSLAAHRRYEQYF.

The rearrangement joins TRBV5-1 to TRBJ2-7; the TCRdb call, TRBD2, lacks DNA for checking. Germline V lookup: CDR1 SGHRS, CDR2 YFSETQ. The CDR3 extends over 16 amino acids. The CDR3 loop is CASSWTRSMPAGEQYF.

The chain is built from TRBV20-1 and TRBJ1-6; checking the TCRdb D call of TRBD1 is not possible without DNA. The CDR3 is made up of 15 amino acids. Germline CDR1 and CDR2: DFQATT and SNEGSKA (reference sequence). CDR3 residues: CSARAQGTYNSPLHF.

The chain uses TRBV27 and TRBJ2-3; TCRdb picks TRBD1, but there is no DNA to check that call. The CDR3 sequence is 14 residues long. Germline V gene data show CDR1 as MNHEY and CDR2 as SMNVEV (reference sequence). The CDR3 loop is CASSPGGNTDTQYF.

The chain employs TRBV24-1 and TRBJ2-7; absent DNA, TCRdb's TRBD1 call cannot be checked. This CDR3 spans 16 amino acids. The germline V gene has CDR1 KGHDR and CDR2 SFDVKD. The CDR3 loop is CATSDPTGQGNYEQYF.

The J gene is TRBJ2-7, the V gene TRBV12-3 or TRBV12-4; there is no DNA to check the TCRdb D call of TRBD2. The CDR3 sequence is 15 residues long. This CDR3 is CASSPTSGRLYEQYF.

The chain employs TRBV11-2 and TRBJ2-5; the D gene TCRdb calls, TRBD2, cannot be checked with no DNA. Germline CDR1 SGHAT, CDR2 FQNNGV. This CDR3 spans 15 amino acids. The CDR3 spells CASSLGAGGQETQYF.

The chain has TRBV15 and TRBJ2-1; TCRdb names TRBD2, which stays unverified in the absence of DNA. From germline, CDR1 is LNHNV and CDR2 YYDKDF (reference sequence). This CDR3 spans 17 amino acids. The CDR3: CATSSQGGGLFYNEQFF.

The chain has TRBV12-3 or TRBV12-4 and TRBJ2-7; TCRdb's D gene call, TRBD2, goes unchecked for lack of DNA. The CDR3 loop spans 15 amino acids. The CDR3: CASSLIAGMGYEQYF.